This T cell receptor beta chain was documented in a study of human T cells and chemical hapten exposure (dated by TCRdb to about 2021). In the study overall: For sensitization, 2% DPC in acetone was applied to a roughly 2 cm by roughly 2 cm area of upper inner arm skin. Throughout the approximately 22-week study period, patients were also given weekly therapeutic DPC doses on the scalp. Patch tests used Finn chambers with 0.01% DPC on the upper back, scored after 6 days by International Contact Dermatitis Research Group standards. Most of the patients in the cohort were female, and the cohort covered alopecia areata with under or over 50% scalp involvement, alopecia totalis and alopecia universalis. Libraries were pooled for sequencing, and per-sample TCR yields varied mainly because of small differences in library volumes within the pool. In alopecia patients, the study followed how the peripheral blood TCR repertoire changed in vivo over primary and secondary sensitization to diphenylcyclopropenone (DPC), a hapten. Blood samples were taken from patients before sensitization (week 0) and at 2, 6 and about 24 weeks after DPC sensitization. Blood for TCR sequencing was provided by twenty-nine alopecia patients at one to four time points (pre-sensitization, 2, 6 and 24 weeks).

This clonotype was found a few times. The antigen it binds to is not known. No base quality values were provided; no much bigger clone lies one nucleotide off. Libraries were made using RACE. Data came from a NextSeq 500. During library preparation, unique molecular identifiers were attached to individual cDNA molecules so that TCRs could be counted quantitatively and reproducibly. Both TCR alpha and TCR beta chains were sequenced from each blood RNA sample. The paper's processing steps were these. Samples had a median of around 92,000 TCRs, with a range from about 23,224 to 750,000. The Decombinator software suite was used to annotate the V, J and CDR3 of the TCR reads. For PS versus PT1 abundance plots, all samples were subsampled to the same number of TCRs (28,000). TCRs were defined as expanded if absent before sensitization and observed at least eight times at the 2-week time point. TCRdb reanalyzed the raw reads on its own, using fastp at Q25 for trimming and MiXCR for clone calling, and kept in-frame beta chains. Identical CDR3 protein sequences are pooled into one entry, listed with their most common genes and DNA. The V and J calls were determined by TCRdb, not by the authors. Present in this sample are some 190,000 distinct CDR3 sequences, around 20% of which were seen just once. About 6.7% of the sample lies in the top ten.

Here is what the overall study found, with its caveats: The number of TCRs above 1 in 1000 frequency did not change with DPC sensitization; there was no evidence of global repertoire structure alterations. Alopecia, a presumed autoimmune disease, was present in all patients, so the immune response of the patients might differ from that of healthy individuals. After repeated subsampling, changes were observed in the strength of the expansion versus patch-test correlation and in the threshold at which the correlation became significant. A positive correlation was found between the number of PT1 expanded TCRs and patch test score, with significance reached at thresholds 8, 16 and 32 but not 4. Significantly more large CDR3 similarity clusters were formed by expanded TCRs than by pre-sensitization or healthy control sets, consistent with antigen-driven responses.

The time point label, read with the paper, signifies: patch test 1, 2 weeks after DPC sensitization. The treatment or condition label of this sample denotes: therapeutic diphenylcyclopropenone sensitization with weekly scalp DPC. At each patch-test visit, blood was drawn before the patch test was applied. Eligible patients were aged 18 to 70, diagnosed with alopecia, deemed suitable for DPC therapy, and excluded if pregnant. Total RNA was isolated from unfractionated whole blood collected in Tempus Blood RNA tubes. V is cut back by 2 bases and J by 4 bases, with 14 bases in the junction unmatched. From cysteine to phenylalanine, the CDR3 is 19 amino acids long. Of the read, only the CDR3 DNA is kept; its 57 bases are in frame from base 1. The germline V gene provides CDR1 MNHEY and CDR2 SVGAGI.

The rearrangement combines TRBV6-5 with TRBJ1-2; 12 bases in the junction line up with TRBD1. The receptor comes from a woman in her forties or fifties with alopecia areata. Some clones in this sample may be carry-over from other donors' samples. The specimen comprised whole blood, sampled in connection with sensitization to the hapten diphenylcyclopropenone (DPC). The CDR3 region reads CASSYGLGQGARRIYGYTF. In nucleotide form, the sequence is TGTGCCAGCAGTTACGGGTTGGGACAGGGGGCTAGAAGGATCTATGGCTACACCTTC.